This is a list of T cell receptor beta chains from one sample in a study of regulatory T cells in long-lasting Graves disease. One entry per CDR3 protein, called by TCRdb with MiXCR from the multiplex PCR reads. This repertoire shows fewer than 450,000 distinct CDR3 sequences, 20% to 30% found once; its top ten account for approximately 25%. The sequencing here drew on peripheral blood mononuclear cells (PBMCs), taken when the disease was refractory, from a patient treated with antithyroid drugs. Receptor source: a female donor with Graves disease. The conserved cysteine and the conserved F or W are not part of the CDR3 here. D genes are given only for firm matches.

d_gene | v_gene | CDR3aa
- | TRBV3-1 | ASSQGGGVGQY
TRBD1 | TRBV5-5 | ASSSDRGLWEQY
TRBD2 | TRBV5-1 | ASSFSTGGLEETQY
- | TRBV6-1 | ASSSRDYEQY
- | TRBV12-3/TRBV12-4 | ASSLGKGKLF
TRBD1 | TRBV19 | ASRGTGSQPQH
- | TRBV7-9 | ASSLYRGQGRGEQY
- | TRBV20-1 | SARFQETQY
- | TRBV28 | ASSLVPSEAF
- | TRBV30 | AWSVLAYEQY
TRBD2 | TRBV27 | ASSLNSGDNEQF
TRBD1 | TRBV7-9 | ASYRTGRTGELF
TRBD1 | TRBV18 | ASSPVTGGNQPQH
- | TRBV7-2 | ASSLVFAGRRTGELF
TRBD1 | TRBV20-1 | SASSGTGGVNEQY
- | TRBV3-1 | ASSLRIGLPGELF
TRBD2 | TRBV5-1 | ASSLVPSGISTDTQY
- | TRBV2 | ASCLYEVNTEAF